The entry that follows covers one T cell receptor (beta chain) sequence. The specificity of this receptor is unknown. The input lacks base qualities; no much larger clone sits a single base away. The data originate from a study of T cells after yellow fever vaccination (dated by TCRdb to between 2019 and 2020). For the wider study: The SMART-Seq v4 Ultra Low Input RNA kit was used to prepare libraries from fractions with low cell numbers. To track T-cell clones before and after primary and booster YFV17D yellow fever vaccination, bulk TCR alpha and beta repertoires were sequenced longitudinally. Two healthy male donors made up the cohort, one aged 18 to 29 years and the other aged 30 to 39 years. Blood was drawn at multiple timepoints before and after primary and secondary immunization, with bulk PBMC replicates and cell subsets isolated. What the study reported, not specific to this receptor: After the booster, most of the clones that had expanded following primary vaccination were detected again (just under 97% of CD4 and 80% to 90% of CD8), which suggests that memory was broadly maintained. Computational filtering was required because FACS-sorted repertoires could contain abundant contaminating clonotypes from the bulk population. Only a couple of donors were included in the study, so the extent to which the findings can be generalized is limited. The secondary T-cell response was weaker than the primary response but faster, peaking on day 5 instead of day 15. A small fraction of clonotypes appeared in both the CD4 and CD8 compartments, likely as a result of convergent recombination.

TCR cDNA was synthesized by 5'RACE template switching, which introduced a universal primer site and unique molecular identifiers. cDNA synthesis was primed from both the TCR alpha and TCR beta constant segments. Libraries were amplified in two PCR steps, with sample barcodes and sequencing adapters added in the second step. Sequencing of libraries was performed on Illumina HiSeq 2500 (2x100 bp) or NovaSeq (2x150 bp). Processing in the source paper ran as follows. MIGEC was used to demultiplex reads and collapse the reads into UMI consensus sequences, and MiXCR was used for V(D)J alignment. Vaccine-responding clonotypes were identified with edgeR using replicate PBMC samples, with FDR below 0.01 and a log2 fold change above 5 up to day 15 being required. Each bulk clonotype was labeled CD4 or CD8 based on which sequenced repertoire, CD4 or CD8, contained the clonotype at higher abundance. TCRdb handled the public reads itself, with Q25 trimming in fastp and clone calling in MiXCR, and kept productive beta chains. Rows with one shared CDR3 protein collapse into an entry with the most common genes and DNA. The V and J calls and clone size come from TCRdb's table, not from the authors' own analysis. The sample table records 60,000 to 85,000 distinct CDR3 sequences; around 7% of these occur just once. Roughly 33% of the sample goes to the ten largest clones.

Relative to germline, V is missing 6 bases and J is missing 8 bases, with 14 bases of the junction outside any gene match. From a lookup of the germline V gene (reference sequence), CDR1 and CDR2 are SGHAT and FQDESV. The CDR3 measures 16 amino acids from cysteine to phenylalanine. Of all the DNA, just the CDR3 is kept, 48 bases in frame from base 1. According to the study, the label for this sample's treatment or condition signals: live attenuated yellow fever vaccine strain. A standard Ficoll-Paque protocol was used to isolate PBMCs from peripheral blood. Dynabeads CD4 and CD8 positive selection kits were used to isolate the CD4 and CD8 T-cell fractions. TriZol was used to extract RNA from bulk PBMCs, from CD4 and CD8 fractions, and from dextramer-positive and dextramer-negative fractions.

The V and J genes are TRBV11-1 and TRBJ2-1, and 9 bases in between align with TRBD1. The TCR originated in a man younger than 30 who received the YFV17D yellow fever vaccine. The material was CD8+ T cells sorted from PBMCs, obtained 4 to 5 days after the first yellow fever vaccination. This receptor carries the CDR3 CASSSTGTGSRHEQFF. The DNA is TGTGCCAGCAGTTCTACCGGGACAGGGTCGAGGCATGAGCAGTTCTTC.